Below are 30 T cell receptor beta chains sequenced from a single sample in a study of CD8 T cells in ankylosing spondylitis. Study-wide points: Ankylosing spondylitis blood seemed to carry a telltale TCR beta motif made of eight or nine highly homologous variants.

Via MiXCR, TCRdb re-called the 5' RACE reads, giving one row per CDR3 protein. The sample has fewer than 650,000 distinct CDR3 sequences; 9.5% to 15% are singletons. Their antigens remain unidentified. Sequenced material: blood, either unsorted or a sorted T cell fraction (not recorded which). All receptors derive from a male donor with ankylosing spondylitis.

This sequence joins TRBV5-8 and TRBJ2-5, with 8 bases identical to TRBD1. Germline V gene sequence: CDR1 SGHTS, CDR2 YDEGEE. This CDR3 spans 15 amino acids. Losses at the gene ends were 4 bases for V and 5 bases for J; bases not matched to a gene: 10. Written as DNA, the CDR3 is TGTGCCAGCAGCCCCAGGGGGCTGAAATGGGAGACCCAGTACTTC. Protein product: CASSPRGLKWETQYF. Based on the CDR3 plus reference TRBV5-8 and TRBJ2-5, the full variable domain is EAGVTQSPTHLIKTRGQQATLRCSPISGHTSVYWYQQALGLGLQFLLWYDEGEERNRGNFPPRFSGRQFPNYSSELNVNALELEDSALYLCASSPRGLKWETQYFGPGTRLLVL.

The CDR3 DNA is TGTGCCAGCAGCTTAGTCTGGGTTGGGGGGGATACGCAGTATTTT. It codes for CASSLVWVGGDTQYF. The genes are TRBV11-2 and TRBJ2-3; a weak D match, TRBD2 (6 bases). The CDR3 consists of 15 residues. V was cut by 1 base and J by 6 bases, with 14 bases left in between. The germline CDR1 and CDR2 sequences are SGHAT and FQNNGV.

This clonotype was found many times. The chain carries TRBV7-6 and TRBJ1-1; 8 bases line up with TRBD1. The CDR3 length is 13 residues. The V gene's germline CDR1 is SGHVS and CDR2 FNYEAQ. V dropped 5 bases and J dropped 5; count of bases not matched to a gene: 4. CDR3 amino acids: CASSATGGTEAFF. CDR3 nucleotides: TGTGCCAGCAGCGCAACAGGGGGAACTGAAGCTTTCTTT.

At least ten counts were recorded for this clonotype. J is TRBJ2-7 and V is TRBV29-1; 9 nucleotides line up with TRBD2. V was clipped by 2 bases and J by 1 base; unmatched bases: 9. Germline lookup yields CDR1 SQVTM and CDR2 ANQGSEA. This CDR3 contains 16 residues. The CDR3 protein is CSVELRGRARSYEQYF. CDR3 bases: TGCAGCGTTGAACTGCGCGGGAGGGCCCGTTCCTACGAGCAGTACTTC.

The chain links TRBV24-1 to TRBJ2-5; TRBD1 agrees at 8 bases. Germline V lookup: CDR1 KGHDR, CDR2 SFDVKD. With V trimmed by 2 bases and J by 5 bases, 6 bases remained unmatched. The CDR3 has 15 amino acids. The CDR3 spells CATSDSTGDGETQYF. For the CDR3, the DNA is TGTGCCACCAGTGATTCGACAGGGGATGGGGAGACCCAGTACTTC.

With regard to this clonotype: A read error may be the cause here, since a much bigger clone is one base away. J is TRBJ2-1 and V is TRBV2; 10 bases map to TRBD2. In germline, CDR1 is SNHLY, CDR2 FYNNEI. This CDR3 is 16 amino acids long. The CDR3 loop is CASSGWTSGSYNDQFF. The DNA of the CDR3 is TGTGCCAGCAGTGGCTGGACTAGCGGTTCCTACAATGATCAGTTCTTC.

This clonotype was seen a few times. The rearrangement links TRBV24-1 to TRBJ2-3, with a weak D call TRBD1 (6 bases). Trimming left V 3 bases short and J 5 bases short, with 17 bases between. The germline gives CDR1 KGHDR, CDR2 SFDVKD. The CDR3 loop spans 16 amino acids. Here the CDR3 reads CATSDVGAARGDTQYF. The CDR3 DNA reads TGTGCCACCAGTGATGTGGGGGCTGCGAGGGGAGATACGCAGTATTTT.

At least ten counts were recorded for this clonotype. The CDR3 sequence is CASSSRGGTVDEKLFF. DNA of the CDR3: TGTGCCAGCAGCTCCCGTGGCGGGACAGTTGATGAAAAACTGTTTTTT. The rearrangement uses TRBV7-2 and TRBJ1-4; 7 bases match TRBD1. This CDR3 region has 16 residues. Germline trimming cut 4 bases from V and 6 bases from J; bases unmatched to any gene: 11. Germline V lookup: CDR1 SGHTA, CDR2 FQGNSA.

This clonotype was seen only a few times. CDR3 amino acids: CSATGGLDTEAFF. The DNA of the CDR3 is TGCAGTGCTACCGGGGGGCTCGACACTGAAGCTTTCTTT. V and J are TRBV20-1 and TRBJ1-1; weak D call: TRBD1 (6 bases). The length of the CDR3 is 13 residues. In germline, CDR1 is DFQATT, CDR2 SNEGSKA (reference sequence). V gave up 4 bases and J gave up 3 bases, with 12 bases separating them.

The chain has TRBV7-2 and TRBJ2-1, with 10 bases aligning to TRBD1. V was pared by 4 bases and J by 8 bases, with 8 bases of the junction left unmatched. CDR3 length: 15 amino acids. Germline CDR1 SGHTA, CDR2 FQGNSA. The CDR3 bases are TGTGCCAGCAGCTCCCGGGACAGGGGTTTCGATGAGCAGTTCTTC. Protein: CASSSRDRGFDEQFF.

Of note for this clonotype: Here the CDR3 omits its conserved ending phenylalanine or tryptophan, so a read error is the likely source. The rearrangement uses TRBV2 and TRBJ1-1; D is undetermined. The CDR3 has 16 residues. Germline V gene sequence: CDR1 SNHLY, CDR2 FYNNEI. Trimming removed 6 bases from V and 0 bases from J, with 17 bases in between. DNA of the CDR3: TGTGCCAGCAGCCCCCGAGGGAATTACATGAACACTGAAGCTTTCCTT. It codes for CASSPRGNYMNTEAFL.

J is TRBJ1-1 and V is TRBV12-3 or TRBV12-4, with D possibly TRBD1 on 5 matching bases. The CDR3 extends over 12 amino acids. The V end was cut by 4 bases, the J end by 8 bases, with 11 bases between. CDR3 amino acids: CASSSQGLEAFF. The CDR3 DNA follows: TGTGCCAGCAGTTCCCAGGGCTTAGAAGCTTTCTTT.

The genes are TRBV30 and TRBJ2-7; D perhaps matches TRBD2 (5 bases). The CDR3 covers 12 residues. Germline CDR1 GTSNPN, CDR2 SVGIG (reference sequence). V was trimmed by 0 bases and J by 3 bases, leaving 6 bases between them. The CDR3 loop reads CAWSVEGYEQYF. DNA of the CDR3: TGTGCCTGGAGTGTAGAGGGCTACGAGCAGTACTTC.

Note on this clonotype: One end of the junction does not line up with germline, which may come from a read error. The CDR3 coding sequence is TGTGCCAGCAGATTAGGGGGAGGCACAGATACGCAGTATTTT. Its protein is CASRLGGGTDTQYF. The chain uses TRBV11-2 and TRBJ2-3; D possibly corresponds to TRBD1 (6 bases). Per germline, CDR1 SGHAT and CDR2 FQNNGV. This CDR3 spans 14 amino acids.

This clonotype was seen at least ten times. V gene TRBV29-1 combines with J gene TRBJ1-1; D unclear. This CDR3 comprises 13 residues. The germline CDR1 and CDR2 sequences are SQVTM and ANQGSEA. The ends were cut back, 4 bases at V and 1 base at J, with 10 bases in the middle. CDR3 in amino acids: CSVGFGGNTEAFF. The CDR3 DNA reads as TGCAGCGTTGGGTTCGGAGGGAACACTGAAGCTTTCTTT.

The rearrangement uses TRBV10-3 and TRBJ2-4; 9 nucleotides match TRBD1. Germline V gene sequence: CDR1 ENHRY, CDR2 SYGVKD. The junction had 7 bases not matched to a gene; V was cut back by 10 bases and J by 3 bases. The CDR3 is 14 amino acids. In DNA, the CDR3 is TGTGCCACCCGGACAGGGGAAGGCAAAAACATTCAGTACTTC. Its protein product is CATRTGEGKNIQYF.

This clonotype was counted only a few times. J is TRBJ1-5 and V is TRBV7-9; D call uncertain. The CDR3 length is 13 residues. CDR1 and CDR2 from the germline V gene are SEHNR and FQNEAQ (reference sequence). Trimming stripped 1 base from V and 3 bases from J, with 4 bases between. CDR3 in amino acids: CASSLGNNQPQHF. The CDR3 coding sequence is TGTGCCAGCAGCTTAGGCAACAATCAGCCCCAGCATTTT.

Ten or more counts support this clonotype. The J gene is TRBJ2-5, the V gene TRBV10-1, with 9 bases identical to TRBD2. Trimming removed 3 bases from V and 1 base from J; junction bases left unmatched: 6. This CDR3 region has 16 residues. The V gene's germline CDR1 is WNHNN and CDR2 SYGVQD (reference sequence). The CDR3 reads CASSDQASGIQETQYF. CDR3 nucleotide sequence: TGCGCCAGCAGTGACCAAGCTAGCGGGATCCAAGAGACCCAGTACTTC.

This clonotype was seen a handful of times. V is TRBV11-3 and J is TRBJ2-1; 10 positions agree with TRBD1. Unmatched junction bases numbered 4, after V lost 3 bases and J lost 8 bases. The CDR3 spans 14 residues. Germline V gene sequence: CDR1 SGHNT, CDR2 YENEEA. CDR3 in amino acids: CASSLGQGSYEQFF. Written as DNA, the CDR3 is TGTGCCAGCAGCTTGGGACAGGGGAGTTATGAGCAGTTCTTC.

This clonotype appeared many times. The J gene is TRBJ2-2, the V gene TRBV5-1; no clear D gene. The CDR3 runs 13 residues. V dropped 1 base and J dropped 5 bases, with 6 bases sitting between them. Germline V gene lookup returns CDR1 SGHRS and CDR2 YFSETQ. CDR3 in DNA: TGCGCCAGCAGCTTGTTCCCAACCGGGGAGCTGTTTTTT. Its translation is CASSLFPTGELFF.

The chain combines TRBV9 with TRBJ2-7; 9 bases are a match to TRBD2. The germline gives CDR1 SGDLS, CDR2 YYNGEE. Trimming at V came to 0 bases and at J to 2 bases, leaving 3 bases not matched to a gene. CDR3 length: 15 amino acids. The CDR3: CASSVEPSGTYEQYF. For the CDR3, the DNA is TGTGCCAGCAGCGTAGAGCCTAGCGGGACCTACGAGCAGTACTTC.

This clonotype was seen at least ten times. CDR3 coding DNA: TGTGCCAGCACCGAGGAGGGACAGGGAATCTTCAATGAGCAGTTCTTC. Protein sequence: CASTEEGQGIFNEQFF. The J gene is TRBJ2-1, the V gene TRBV2, with 9 bases that match TRBD1. This CDR3 region has 16 residues. Germline assignment: CDR1 SNHLY and CDR2 FYNNEI. J was trimmed by 6 bases and V by 7 bases; bases with no gene match: 13.

The CDR3 nucleotides read TGCGCCAGCAGCTTGAGAGGGTTCAGGCCCCACTCCTACGAGCAGTACTTC. Its protein product is CASSLRGFRPHSYEQYF. The chain uses TRBV5-1 and TRBJ2-7; possibly TRBD2 for D (5 bases). Germline CDR1 SGHRS, CDR2 YFSETQ. The CDR3 sequence is 17 residues long. Trimming left V 1 base short and J 0 bases short, with 17 bases between.

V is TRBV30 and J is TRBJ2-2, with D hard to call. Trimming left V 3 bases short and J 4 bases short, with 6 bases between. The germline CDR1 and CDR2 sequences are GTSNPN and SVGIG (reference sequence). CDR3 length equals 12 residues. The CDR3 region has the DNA TGTGCCTGGAGCCCTCGCACCGGGGAGCTGTTTTTT. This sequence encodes CAWSPRTGELFF. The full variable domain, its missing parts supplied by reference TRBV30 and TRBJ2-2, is SQTIHQWPATLVQPVGSPLSLECTVEGTSNPNLYWYRQAAGRGLQLLFYSVGIGQISSEVPQNLSASRPQDRQFILSSKKLLLSDSGFYLCAWSPRTGELFFGEGSRLTVL.

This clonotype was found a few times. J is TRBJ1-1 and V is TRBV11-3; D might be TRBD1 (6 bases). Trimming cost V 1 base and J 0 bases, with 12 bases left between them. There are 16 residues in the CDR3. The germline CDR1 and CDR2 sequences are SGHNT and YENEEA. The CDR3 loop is CASSLGGGRLNTEAFF. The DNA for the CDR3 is TGTGCCAGCAGCTTAGGAGGGGGGCGATTGAACACTGAAGCTTTCTTT.

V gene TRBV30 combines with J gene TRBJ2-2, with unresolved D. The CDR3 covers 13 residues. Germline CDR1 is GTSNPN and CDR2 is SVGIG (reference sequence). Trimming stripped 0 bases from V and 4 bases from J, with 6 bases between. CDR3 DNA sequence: TGTGCCTGGAGTGTGCTTATCACCGGGGAGCTGTTTTTT. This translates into CAWSVLITGELFF. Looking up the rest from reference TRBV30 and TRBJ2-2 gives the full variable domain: SQTIHQWPATLVQPVGSPLSLECTVEGTSNPNLYWYRQAAGRGLQLLFYSVGIGQISSEVPQNLSASRPQDRQFILSSKKLLLSDSGFYLCAWSVLITGELFFGEGSRLTVL.

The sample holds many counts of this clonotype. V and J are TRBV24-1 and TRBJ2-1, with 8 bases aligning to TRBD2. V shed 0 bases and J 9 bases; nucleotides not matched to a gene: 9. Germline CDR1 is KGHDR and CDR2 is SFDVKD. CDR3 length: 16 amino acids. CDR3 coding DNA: TGTGCCACCAGTGATTTGCCAGCGGGAGCTTTTGGTGAGCAGTTCTTC. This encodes CATSDLPAGAFGEQFF.

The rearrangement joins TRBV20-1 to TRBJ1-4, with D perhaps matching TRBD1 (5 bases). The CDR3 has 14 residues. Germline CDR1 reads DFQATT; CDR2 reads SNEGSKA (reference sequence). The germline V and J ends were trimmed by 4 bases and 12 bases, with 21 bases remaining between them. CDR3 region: CSANLPGPGRQLFF. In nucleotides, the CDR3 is TGCAGTGCTAACCTACCGGGACCGGGGCGGCAACTGTTTTTT.

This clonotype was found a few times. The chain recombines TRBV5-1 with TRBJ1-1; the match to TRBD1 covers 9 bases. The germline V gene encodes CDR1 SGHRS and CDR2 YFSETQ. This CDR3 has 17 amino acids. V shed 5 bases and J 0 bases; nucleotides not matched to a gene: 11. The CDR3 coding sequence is TGCGCCAGCAGACGCCGGGACAGGGAGTGGATGAACACTGAAGCTTTCTTT. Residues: CASRRRDREWMNTEAFF. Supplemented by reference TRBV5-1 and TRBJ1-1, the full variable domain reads KAGVTQTPRYLIKTRGQQVTLSCSPISGHRSVSWYQQTPGQGLQFLFEYFSETQRNKGNFPGRFSGRQFSNSRSEMNVSTLELGDSALYLCASRRRDREWMNTEAFFGQGTRLTVV.

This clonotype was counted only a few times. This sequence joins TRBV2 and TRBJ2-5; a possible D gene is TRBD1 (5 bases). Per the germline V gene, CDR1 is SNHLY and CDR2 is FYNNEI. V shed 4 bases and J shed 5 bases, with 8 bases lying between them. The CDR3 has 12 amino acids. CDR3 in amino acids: CASSVTVETQYF. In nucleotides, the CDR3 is TGTGCCAGCAGTGTGACAGTGGAGACCCAGTACTTC.